The rows below give T cell receptor beta chains drawn from one sample of a study of human thymus T cells. Only in-frame clones appear in the TCRdb table, and some are missing; sequencing was by immunoSEQ multiplex PCR. The table includes tens of thousands of clones, around 95% detected once. Sequencing used thymus tissue. The origin of the receptors is a girl under three years old with a congenital heart defect but otherwise immunologically healthy. CDR3s include the opening cysteine and the closing phenylalanine or tryptophan. A D gene is named only where the DNA matches it firmly. Clone sizes are given selectively: once, few, many, or a class where the clone is expanded.

V gene	clone size	J gene	D gene	CDR3 length	CDR3 protein	CDR3 DNA
TRBV11-1	.	TRBJ2-3	.	16	CASSPLSWGSTDTQYF	TGTGCCAGCAGCCCACTTAGTTGGGGGTCCACAGATACGCAGTATTTT
TRBV11-1	.	TRBJ2-6	.	17	CASTPGDAFSGANVLTF	TGTGCCAGCACCCCAGGGGATGCCTTCTCTGGGGCCAACGTCCTGACTTTC
TRBV19	.	TRBJ2-2	TRBD1	19	CASSIIYKIGQGDTGELFF	TGTGCCAGTAGTATAATTTATAAAATCGGACAGGGGGACACCGGGGAGCTGTTTTTT
TRBV9	.	TRBJ2-3	.	14	CASSLWGGTDTQYF	TGTGCCAGCAGCCTCTGGGGAGGCACAGATACGCAGTATTTT
TRBV14	.	TRBJ1-1	TRBD1	15	CASSPRGRRNTEAFF	TGTGCCAGCAGCCCCAGGGGGCGTCGAAACACTGAAGCTTTCTTT
TRBV19	.	TRBJ1-1	.	16	CASSIRREVARTEAFF	TGTGCCAGTAGTATACGCCGAGAGGTGGCGAGGACTGAAGCTTTCTTT
TRBV28	.	TRBJ2-3	TRBD2	15	CASSFRLAGADTQYF	TGTGCCAGCAGTTTTCGCCTAGCGGGGGCAGATACGCAGTATTTT
TRBV9	.	TRBJ2-1	TRBD2	18	CASSVYSGLAGEYNEQFF	TGTGCCAGCAGCGTATACTCGGGACTAGCGGGAGAGTACAATGAGCAGTTCTTC
TRBV28	.	TRBJ2-7	.	14	CASSLNPDSYEQYF	TGTGCCAGCAGTTTAAACCCAGACTCCTACGAGCAGTACTTC
TRBV5-1	.	TRBJ1-2	.	14	CASSLAGTNYGYTF	TGCGCCAGCAGCTTAGCAGGTACTAACTATGGCTACACCTTC
TRBV28	.	TRBJ2-2	TRBD2	15	CASSLSGRAVGELFF	TGTGCCAGCAGTTTATCCGGGAGGGCCGTCGGGGAGCTGTTTTTT
TRBV28	.	TRBJ2-1	TRBD2	16	CASSLEPSGGLNEQFF	TGTGCCAGCAGTTTGGAGCCTAGCGGGGGTCTTAATGAGCAGTTCTTC
TRBV7-2	.	TRBJ1-2	.	17	CASSLIEGTTPTYGYTF	TGTGCCAGCAGCTTAATCGAGGGCACTACCCCCACCTATGGCTACACCTTC
TRBV29-1	.	TRBJ1-1	.	14	CSVERRPGAYEAFF	TGCAGCGTTGAAAGGCGGCCAGGGGCATATGAAGCTTTCTTT
TRBV4-2	.	TRBJ2-7	TRBD2	18	CASSPWAVSGRSSYEQYF	TGTGCCAGCAGCCCGTGGGCCGTGAGCGGGAGGAGCTCCTACGAGCAGTACTTC
TRBV10-2	.	TRBJ2-1	TRBD2	19	CASSGGLAGGPIRHNEQFF	TGCGCCAGCAGTGGAGGGCTAGCGGGAGGGCCGATAAGACACAATGAGCAGTTCTTC
TRBV2	.	TRBJ2-5	.	17	CASTLAAPAPFQETQYF	TGTGCCAGCACCTTAGCTGCCCCGGCCCCCTTCCAAGAGACCCAGTACTTC
TRBV28	.	TRBJ2-1	TRBD2	15	CASTLLRLAGNEQFF	TGTGCCAGCACCTTGCTCCGACTAGCGGGCAATGAGCAGTTCTTC
TRBV5-1	once	TRBJ2-1	.	18	CASSPTRRKTPSYNEQFF	TGCGCCAGCAGCCCGACAAGACGCAAAACCCCATCCTACAATGAGCAGTTCTTC
TRBV19	.	TRBJ1-2	TRBD1	15	CASSIDLWDRSGYTF	TGTGCCAGTAGTATAGATCTATGGGACAGGTCTGGCTACACCTTC
TRBV10-3	.	TRBJ1-1	.	13	CAISRRGGGEAFF	TGTGCCATCAGCCGGCGGGGAGGGGGTGAAGCTTTCTTT
TRBV7-4	.	TRBJ1-1	.	15	CASRPLGFRDTEAFF	TGTGCCAGCAGACCGCTAGGGTTTCGGGACACTGAAGCTTTCTTT
TRBV7-2	.	TRBJ2-7	TRBD1	15	CASSRSGTDTYEQYF	TGTGCCAGCAGCCGATCCGGGACAGACACATACGAGCAGTACTTC
TRBV5-1	.	TRBJ2-1	.	14	CASSLGGSYNEQFF	TGCGCCAGCAGCTTGGGGGGTTCTTACAATGAGCAGTTCTTC
TRBV6-1	.	TRBJ1-4	.	15	CASSEGQTDFEKLFF	TGTGCCAGCAGTGAAGGTCAGACTGACTTTGAAAAACTGTTTTTT
TRBV7-6	.	TRBJ2-1	.	14	CASSLYRAMDEQFF	TGTGCCAGCAGCTTATATCGGGCCATGGATGAGCAGTTCTTC
TRBV25-1	once	TRBJ1-2	TRBD1	15	CASSEAPRDRYGYTF	TGTGCCAGCAGTGAGGCCCCCCGGGACAGGTATGGCTACACCTTC
TRBV14	.	TRBJ2-2	.	18	CASSQEEGYGTNTGELFF	TGTGCCAGCAGCCAAGAGGAGGGGTACGGTACAAACACCGGGGAGCTGTTTTTT
TRBV7-3	.	TRBJ2-2	TRBD2	19	CASSLRGFLREGNTGELFF	TGTGCCAGCAGCTTAAGGGGTTTCTTACGGGAGGGGAACACCGGGGAGCTGTTTTTT
TRBV7-9	.	TRBJ1-3	.	13	CASSWGSGNTIYF	TGTGCCAGCAGCTGGGGGTCTGGAAACACCATATATTTT